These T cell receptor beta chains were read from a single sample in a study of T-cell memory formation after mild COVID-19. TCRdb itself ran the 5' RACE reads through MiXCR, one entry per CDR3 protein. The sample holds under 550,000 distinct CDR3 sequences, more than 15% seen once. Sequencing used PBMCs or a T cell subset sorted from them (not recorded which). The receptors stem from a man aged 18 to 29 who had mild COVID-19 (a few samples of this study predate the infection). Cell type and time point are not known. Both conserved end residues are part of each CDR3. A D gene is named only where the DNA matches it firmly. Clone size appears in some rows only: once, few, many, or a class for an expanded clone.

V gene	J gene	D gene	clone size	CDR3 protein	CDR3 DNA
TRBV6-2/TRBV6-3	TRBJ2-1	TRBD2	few	CASSETSGGADEQFF	TGTGCCAGCAGTGAAACTAGCGGGGGGGCCGATGAGCAGTTCTTC
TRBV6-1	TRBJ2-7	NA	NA	CASSESGFSYEQYF	TGTGCCAGCAGTGAATCGGGATTTTCCTACGAGCAGTACTTC
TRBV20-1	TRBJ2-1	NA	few	CSAQKNEQFF	TGCAGTGCACAGAAAAATGAGCAGTTCTTC
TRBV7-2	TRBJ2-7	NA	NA	CASRMGGASYEQYF	TGTGCCAGCAGAATGGGGGGAGCCTCCTACGAGCAGTACTTC
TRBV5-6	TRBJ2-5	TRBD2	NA	CASSFAGGAEETQYF	TGTGCCAGCAGCTTTGCCGGGGGGGCCGAAGAGACCCAGTACTTC
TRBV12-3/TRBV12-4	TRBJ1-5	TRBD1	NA	CASSGITGGFNQPQHF	TGTGCCAGCAGTGGCATCACAGGGGGCTTCAATCAGCCCCAGCATTTT
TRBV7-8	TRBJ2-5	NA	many	CASNPTGEGETQYF	TGTGCCAGCAACCCGACAGGGGAGGGAGAGACCCAGTACTTC
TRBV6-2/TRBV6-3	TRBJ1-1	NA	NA	CASSYTGVYTEAFF	TGTGCCAGCAGTTATACAGGCGTCTACACTGAAGCTTTCTTT
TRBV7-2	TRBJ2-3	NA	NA	CASSLGKGADTQYF	TGTGCCAGCAGCTTAGGCAAGGGGGCAGATACGCAGTATTTT
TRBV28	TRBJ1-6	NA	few	CASSLSPVGAYNSPLHF	TGTGCCAGCAGTTTATCCCCCGTAGGCGCCTATAATTCACCCCTCCACTTT
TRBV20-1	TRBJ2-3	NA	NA	CSARYQGRTDTQYF	TGCAGTGCTAGATACCAGGGGCGGACCGATACGCAGTATTTT
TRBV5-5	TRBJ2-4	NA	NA	CASSVDQGMNIQYF	TGTGCCAGCAGCGTTGATCAGGGGATGAACATTCAGTACTTC
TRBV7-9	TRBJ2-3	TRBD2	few	CASSLDQRGESADTQYF	TGTGCCAGCAGCTTAGATCAGCGGGGAGAGTCTGCAGATACGCAGTATTTT
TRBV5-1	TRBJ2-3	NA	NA	CASTDGGSTDTQYF	TGCGCCAGCACCGATGGGGGAAGCACAGATACGCAGTATTTT
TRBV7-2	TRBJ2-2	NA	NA	CASSVEAMDGELFF	TGTGCCAGCAGCGTAGAAGCGATGGACGGGGAGCTGTTTTTT
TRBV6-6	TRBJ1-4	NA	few	CASSYSSENEKLFF	TGTGCCAGCAGTTACTCGTCCGAAAATGAAAAACTGTTTTTT
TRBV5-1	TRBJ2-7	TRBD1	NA	CASSLTGNEQYF	TGTGCCAGCAGCCTGACAGGGAACGAGCAGTACTTC
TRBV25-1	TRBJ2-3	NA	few	CASSGLQGSYTDTQYF	TGTGCCAGCAGTGGTTTGCAGGGGAGTTACACAGATACGCAGTATTTT
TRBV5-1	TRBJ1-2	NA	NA	CASSLDDRNYGYTF	TGCGCCAGCAGCTTGGATGACAGGAACTATGGCTACACCTTC
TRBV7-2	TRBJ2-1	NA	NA	CASSLALGTGPNEQFF	TGTGCCAGCAGCTTAGCGCTAGGAACAGGGCCCAATGAGCAGTTCTTC
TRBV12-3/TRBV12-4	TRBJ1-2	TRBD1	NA	CASRDRFSPEDGYTF	TGTGCCAGCAGGGACAGGTTCTCGCCCGAAGATGGCTACACCTTC
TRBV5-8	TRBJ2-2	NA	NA	CASSLTYSNTGELFF	TGTGCCAGCAGCTTAACCTATTCGAACACCGGGGAGCTGTTTTTT
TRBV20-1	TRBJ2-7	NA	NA	CSAREGGRSYEQYF	TGCAGTGCTAGAGAGGGGGGCAGGTCCTACGAGCAGTACTTC
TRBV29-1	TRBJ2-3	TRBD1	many	CSAGTGVDTQYF	TGCAGCGCTGGGACAGGGGTAGATACGCAGTATTTT
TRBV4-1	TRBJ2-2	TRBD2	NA	CASSRTGLAGFLSTGELFF	TGCGCCAGCAGCCGCACGGGCCTAGCGGGGTTTTTATCCACCGGGGAGCTGTTTTTT
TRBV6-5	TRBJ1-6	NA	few	CASSYNLGSPLHF	TGTGCCAGCAGTTACAACCTGGGTTCACCCCTCCACTTT
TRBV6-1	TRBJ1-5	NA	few	CASSEGRTALQHF	TGTGCCAGCAGTGAAGGAAGGACAGCACTCCAGCATTTT
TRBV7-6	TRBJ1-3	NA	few	CASSLGSGAGGNTIYF	TGTGCCAGCAGCTTAGGTTCGGGGGCCGGAGGAAACACCATATATTTT
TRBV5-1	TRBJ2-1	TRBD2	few	CASSIPGLAESSYNEQFF	TGCGCCAGCAGCATTCCGGGACTAGCGGAGAGCTCCTACAATGAGCAGTTCTTC
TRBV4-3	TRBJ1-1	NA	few	CASSQAGITNTEAFF	TGCGCCAGCAGCCAGGCCGGGATCACGAACACTGAAGCTTTCTTT
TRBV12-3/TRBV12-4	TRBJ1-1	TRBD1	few	CASSPTAGGVNTEAFF	TGTGCCAGCAGTCCCACCGCAGGGGGAGTAAACACTGAAGCTTTCTTT